Detailed here is one T cell receptor (beta chain). PCR primers comprised 60 Vbeta and 13 Jbeta primers. Here immunoSEQ multiplex PCR was the method, and the copy in TCRdb shows in-frame clones only, minus some. Found here are some 180,000 clones, about 80% of them singletons; the top ten hold more than 3%. This sample stems from a study of cytomegalovirus exposure and HLA in healthy donors. Trimming left V 2 bases short and J 1 base short, with 12 bases between. This CDR3 contains 15 residues. Germline CDR1 KGHSH, CDR2 LQKENI. This chain links TRBV18 with TRBJ2-7; the D gene is possibly TRBD2 (6 bases). Sequencing was done on a sample of PBMCs. This TCR was recovered from a man aged 35 to 55 in good health and CMV-seropositive. The DNA for the CDR3 is TGTGCCAGCTCACCATCCGGGACTCAGTCCTACGAGCAGTACTTC. This translates into CASSPSGTQSYEQYF.